The 5 T cell receptor beta chains below were found in one sample sequenced in a study of regulatory T cells in long-lasting Graves disease. As for time point: newly diagnosed GD, antithyroid drugs for less than 3 months. The authors made the TCR library using RNA they extracted from PBMCs. With iRepertoire HTBI primers and Arm-PCR of CDR3 regions, TCR beta libraries were built. In TCRdb, the multiplex PCR reads were re-called with MiXCR into one record per CDR3 protein. The sample carries 580,000 or so distinct CDR3 sequences, about 16% recorded once. These data were also filed under a second study, of T cells in Graves' hyperthyroidism and ophthalmopathy.

The sequencing here drew on peripheral blood mononuclear cells (PBMCs), taken at new diagnosis, from a patient treated with antithyroid drugs. The receptors shown here come from a man aged 18-30 years with Graves disease.

The CDR3 sequence: CASSQDTTGVGNQPQHF. Written as DNA, the CDR3 is TGCGCCAGCAGCCAAGATACGACAGGGGTGGGCAATCAGCCCCAGCATTTT. This chain joins TRBV4-1 and TRBJ1-5; 8 positions agree with TRBD1. Germline V lookup: CDR1 MGHRA, CDR2 YSYEKL. This CDR3 is built from 17 residues. V lost 0 bases and J lost 2; bases outside the gene matches: 6.

The V gene is TRBV24-1, the J gene TRBJ2-7; TRBD2 might be the D (5 bases). Germline V gene lookup returns CDR1 KGHDR and CDR2 SFDVKD. The CDR3 covers 13 residues. The V end lost 6 bases, the J end lost 3 bases, and 11 bases lay between the germline ends. The chain's CDR3 is CATSSSGSYEQYF. Written as DNA, the CDR3 is TGTGCCACCAGTTCGTCGGGAAGCTACGAGCAGTACTTC.

This chain uses TRBV28 with TRBJ2-2; TRBD1 might be the D (6 bases). Germline CDR1 and CDR2: MDHEN and SYDVKM. CDR3 length: 14 residues. The V end was cut by 11 bases, the J end by 7 bases, with 20 bases between. As DNA, the CDR3 is TGTGCCGCCAAAGGTTCAGGGGAGATCGGGGAGCTGTTTTTT. This sequence encodes CAAKGSGEIGELFF.

The chain recombines TRBV28 with TRBJ1-5; D is unresolved. In germline, CDR1 is MDHEN, CDR2 SYDVKM. The CDR3 is made up of 16 amino acids. With 1 base removed from V and 1 base from J, the gap between germline ends came to 11 bases. The DNA for the CDR3 is TGTGCCAGCAGTTTATCCCCCGGAATAAGCAATCAGCCCCAGCATTTT. It is translated as CASSLSPGISNQPQHF.

This clonotype was counted at least ten times. The genes are TRBV28 and TRBJ1-5, with a possible D match to TRBD1 (6 bases). The CDR3 is 16 residues long. From germline, CDR1 is MDHEN and CDR2 SYDVKM. Trimming stripped 6 bases from V and 0 bases from J, with 15 bases between. The chain's CDR3 is CASRPDRNYSNQPQHF. The CDR3 DNA is TGTGCCAGCAGACCAGACAGGAATTATAGCAATCAGCCCCAGCATTTT.